This T cell receptor (beta chain) was observed in a study of T cell changes during pregnancy in multiple sclerosis. The germline gives CDR1 SGDLS, CDR2 YYNGEE. The CDR3 is made up of 16 amino acids. V shed 3 bases and J 10 bases; nucleotides not matched to a gene: 14. This table comes from immunoSEQ multiplex PCR, and its TCRdb copy is limited to in-frame clones, with some not included. This sample has tens of thousands of clones; around 89% occur once, and the top ten carry about 0.9%. The material sequenced was peripheral blood, taken in the first trimester of pregnancy. The chain recombines TRBV9 with TRBJ2-1; 9 nucleotides match TRBD1. This receptor was obtained from a female donor in good health, enrolled as a control in a pregnancy study. The DNA for the CDR3 is TGTGCCAGCAGCGCTCTTACCGGACAGGGGAAGAGGGAGCAGTTCTTC. It codes for CASSALTGQGKREQFF.